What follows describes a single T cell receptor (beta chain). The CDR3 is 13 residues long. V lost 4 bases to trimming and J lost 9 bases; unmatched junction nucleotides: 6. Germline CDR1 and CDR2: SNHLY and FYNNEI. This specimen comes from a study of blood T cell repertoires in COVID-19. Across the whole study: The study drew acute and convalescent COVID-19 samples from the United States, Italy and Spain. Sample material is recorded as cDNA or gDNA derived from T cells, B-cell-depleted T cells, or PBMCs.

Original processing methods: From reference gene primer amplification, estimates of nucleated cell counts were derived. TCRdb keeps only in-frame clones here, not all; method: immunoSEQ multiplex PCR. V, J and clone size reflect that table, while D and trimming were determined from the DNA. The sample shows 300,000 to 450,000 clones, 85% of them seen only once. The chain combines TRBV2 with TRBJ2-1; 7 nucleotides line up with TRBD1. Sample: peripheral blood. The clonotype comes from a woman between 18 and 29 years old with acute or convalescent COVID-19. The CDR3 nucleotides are TGTGCCAGCAGTGCTGGTGACAGGGCTGAGCAGTTCTTC. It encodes CASSAGDRAEQFF.